This T cell receptor (beta chain) was documented in a study of read filtering for tumor transcriptome and immune sequencing. On the study more broadly: After DNase treatment, RNA was made into whole-transcriptome libraries. Broader study findings: IR-seq and RNA-seq agreed better without single-read clonotypes. Even smaller IR-seq throughput identified most shared clonotypes.

CDR3 length: 13 amino acids. Germline V gene sequence: CDR1 SNHLY, CDR2 FYNNEI. V dropped 5 bases and J dropped 10; count of bases not matched to a gene: 8. This clonotype has only one observation. Its matching antigen is unknown. Being one base from a much bigger clone, this may be a read error. Molecular barcoded adaptors covering alpha/delta and beta/gamma chains were used on 400 to 450 ng RNA. TCRdb redid the calling of the reads with MiXCR, one entry per CDR3 protein. In the table there are 45,000 to 55,000 distinct CDR3 sequences, around 20% of which are singletons. This receptor was taken from a donor aged 40 or older with multiple myeloma. Material: a population of CD138-negative cells sorted from bone marrow. The chain links TRBV2 to TRBJ1-2; 9 bases fit TRBD1. DNA for the CDR3: TGTGCCAGCAGTCGGACAGGGGACGATGACTACACCTTC. This gives the protein CASSRTGDDDYTF.